Listed below are T cell receptor beta chains from one sample, sequenced in a study of shared clonotypes between healthy human individuals. Method: immunoSEQ multiplex PCR; TCRdb's copy keeps in-frame clones and lacks some. Here the sample spans some 2.1 million clones, about 95% being singletons. The sequenced sample was naive CD8+ T cells sorted from blood. These receptor sequences come from a man between 18 and 29 years old in good health. CDR3s include the opening cysteine and the closing phenylalanine or tryptophan. Each record gives: CDR3 length, D gene, J gene, clone size, V gene, CDR3 protein, CDR3 DNA. A D gene is named only where the DNA matches it firmly. Clone size is shown for a subset of rows, as once, few, many or a class of expanded clone.

length: 12; D: -; J: TRBJ1-2; size: -; V: TRBV7-9; CDR3: CASSPRGNGYTF; DNA: TGTGCCAGCAGCCCCCGTGGGAATGGCTACACCTTC
length: 14; D: TRBD2; J: TRBJ2-7; size: -; V: TRBV4-1; CDR3: CASSQTSGPYEQYF; DNA: TGCGCCAGCAGCCAGACTAGCGGGCCCTACGAGCAGTACTTC
length: 16; D: -; J: TRBJ1-4; size: -; V: TRBV6-6; CDR3: CASSPAFFATNEKLFF; DNA: TGTGCCAGCAGTCCCGCGTTCTTTGCAACTAATGAAAAACTGTTTTTT
length: 14; D: TRBD2; J: TRBJ2-1; size: -; V: TRBV5-6; CDR3: CASSSGGGSNEQFF; DNA: TGTGCCAGCAGCTCGGGGGGAGGCTCCAATGAGCAGTTCTTC
length: 12; D: -; J: TRBJ2-7; size: -; V: TRBV21-1; CDR3: CVGLAGVYEQYF; DNA: TGTGTGGGGCTAGCGGGAGTCTACGAGCAGTACTTC
length: 14; D: -; J: TRBJ2-3; size: -; V: TRBV5-6; CDR3: CASSLGGLPDTQYF; DNA: TGTGCCAGCAGCTTGGGGGGGCTGCCAGATACGCAGTATTTT
length: 13; D: -; J: TRBJ2-7; size: few; V: TRBV11-2; CDR3: CASSLGTVYEQYF; DNA: TGTGCCAGCAGCTTAGGGACAGTCTACGAGCAGTACTTC
length: 15; D: TRBD2; J: TRBJ2-7; size: -; V: TRBV9; CDR3: CASSVGLAETYEQYF; DNA: TGTGCCAGCAGCGTAGGACTAGCGGAGACCTACGAGCAGTACTTC
length: 15; D: -; J: TRBJ2-1; size: once; V: TRBV6-5; CDR3: CASSPQGPVYNEQFF; DNA: TGTGCCAGCAGCCCCCAGGGTCCGGTCTACAATGAGCAGTTCTTC
length: 15; D: -; J: TRBJ2-1; size: -; V: TRBV28; CDR3: CASSPMTRVNVEQFF; DNA: TGTGCCAGCAGTCCGATGACTAGGGTCAATGTTGAGCAGTTCTTC
length: 15; D: -; J: TRBJ2-5; size: -; V: TRBV19; CDR3: CASSKGERIGETQYF; DNA: TGTGCCAGTAGTAAAGGTGAAAGAATAGGAGAGACCCAGTACTTC
length: 14; D: TRBD2; J: TRBJ2-7; size: -; V: TRBV6-5; CDR3: CASSGLAGWDEQYF; DNA: TGTGCCAGCAGTGGACTAGCAGGATGGGACGAGCAGTACTTC
length: 18; D: TRBD2; J: TRBJ2-5; size: -; V: TRBV7-8; CDR3: CASSLAELWREGQETQYF; DNA: TGTGCCAGCAGCTTAGCCGAGCTCTGGCGGGAGGGCCAAGAGACCCAGTACTTC
length: 13; D: -; J: TRBJ1-1; size: -; V: TRBV30; CDR3: CAWDGVGNTEAFF; DNA: TGTGCCTGGGATGGGGTTGGGAACACTGAAGCTTTCTTT
length: 13; D: TRBD1; J: TRBJ1-2; size: -; V: TRBV9; CDR3: CASSLGQNYGYTF; DNA: TGTGCCAGCAGCCTGGGACAGAACTATGGCTACACCTTC
length: 15; D: -; J: TRBJ2-2; size: -; V: TRBV7-3; CDR3: CASSLSTGGTGELFF; DNA: TGTGCCAGCAGCCTCTCAACCGGCGGGACCGGGGAGCTGTTTTTT
length: 13; D: TRBD1; J: TRBJ2-7; size: -; V: TRBV18; CDR3: CASSRDSSYEQYF; DNA: TGTGCCAGCTCTCGGGACAGTTCCTACGAGCAGTACTTC
length: 15; D: -; J: TRBJ1-6; size: -; V: TRBV27; CDR3: CASSLIGQGNSPLHF; DNA: TGTGCCAGCAGTTTAATTGGGCAGGGTAATTCACCCCTCCACTTT
length: 15; D: TRBD1; J: TRBJ2-5; size: -; V: TRBV9; CDR3: CASSEGQGVIETQYF; DNA: TGTGCCAGCAGTGAGGGACAGGGGGTAATCGAGACCCAGTACTTC
length: 14; D: -; J: TRBJ2-2; size: -; V: TRBV10-3; CDR3: CATQGRWDTGELFF; DNA: TGTGCCACGCAGGGGAGGTGGGACACCGGGGAGCTGTTTTTT
length: 14; D: TRBD1; J: TRBJ2-7; size: -; V: TRBV11-2; CDR3: CASSFGTVDYEQYF; DNA: TGTGCCAGCAGCTTCGGGACAGTGGACTACGAGCAGTACTTC
length: 14; D: -; J: TRBJ2-7; size: -; V: TRBV21-1; CDR3: CASSWCDGAYEQYF; DNA: TGTGCCAGCAGCTGGTGTGACGGAGCCTACGAGCAGTACTTC
length: 13; D: TRBD1; J: TRBJ2-7; size: -; V: TRBV9; CDR3: CASSQGVSYEQYF; DNA: TGTGCCAGCAGTCAGGGGGTCAGCTACGAGCAGTACTTC
length: 13; D: -; J: TRBJ1-1; size: -; V: TRBV4-1; CDR3: CASSQDRALEAFF; DNA: TGCGCCAGCAGCCAAGATCGCGCCCTTGAAGCTTTCTTT
length: 16; D: -; J: TRBJ1-6; size: -; V: TRBV27; CDR3: CASSLSGAGGNSPLHF; DNA: TGTGCCAGCAGTTTATCGGGGGCGGGGGGTAATTCACCCCTCCACTTT
length: 16; D: -; J: TRBJ1-2; size: -; V: TRBV7-9; CDR3: CASSLDNWNPNYGYTF; DNA: TGTGCCAGCAGCTTAGATAACTGGAACCCAAACTATGGCTACACCTTC
length: 14; D: TRBD1; J: TRBJ1-2; size: -; V: TRBV4-1; CDR3: CASSLEGAYYGYTF; DNA: TGCGCCAGCAGCCTGGAGGGGGCTTACTATGGCTACACCTTC
length: 11; D: -; J: TRBJ2-1; size: -; V: TRBV2; CDR3: CASGWGSEQFF; DNA: TGTGCCAGCGGATGGGGGAGTGAGCAGTTCTTC
length: 13; D: -; J: TRBJ1-5; size: -; V: TRBV27; CDR3: CASSFAGSQPQHF; DNA: TGTGCCAGCAGTTTTGCCGGTTCACAGCCCCAGCATTTT
length: 15; D: TRBD1; J: TRBJ1-1; size: -; V: TRBV4-1; CDR3: CASSQGQGPNTEAFF; DNA: TGCGCCAGCAGCCAAGGACAGGGCCCAAACACTGAAGCTTTCTTT
length: 17; D: TRBD1; J: TRBJ1-1; size: -; V: TRBV19; CDR3: CASTGQDRWNRDTEAFF; DNA: TGTGCCAGTACTGGTCAGGACAGGTGGAATAGGGACACTGAAGCTTTCTTT
length: 14; D: -; J: TRBJ1-4; size: -; V: TRBV19; CDR3: CASSTQGFNEKLFF; DNA: TGTGCCAGTAGTACCCAGGGATTTAATGAAAAACTGTTTTTT